A selection of T cell receptor beta chains follows, all from one sample in a study of T-cell reconstitution after alpha-beta-depleted transplantation in children. Each CDR3 protein is one row after TCRdb ran MiXCR on the PCR reads. This table holds 200,000 to 250,000 distinct CDR3 sequences, approximately 9% found once. This specimen consisted of PBMCs from the stem cell graft donor, obtained from the stem cell graft. These receptors were collected from a human donor who donated a stem cell graft to a child with acute lymphoblastic leukemia. Both conserved end residues are part of each CDR3. The D gene is left open where the match is weak. Clone size is shown for a subset of rows, as once, few, many or a class of expanded clone.

abundance,v_gene,j_gene,len,d_gene,CDR3aa,CDR3nt
few,TRBV5-1,TRBJ2-2,18,-,CASSLTLAGLLNTGELFF,TGCGCCAGCAGCTTGACACTAGCAGGACTTTTGAACACCGGGGAGCTGTTTTTT
-,TRBV18,TRBJ2-5,14,-,CASSRATDQETQYF,TGTGCCAGCTCACGGGCGACAGATCAAGAGACCCAGTACTTC
-,TRBV7-2,TRBJ2-7,15,-,CASSLGGEGSYEQYF,TGTGCCAGCAGCTTAGGCGGGGAAGGCTCCTACGAGCAGTACTTC
many,TRBV11-2,TRBJ1-3,16,-,CASSLDLWLSGNTIYF,TGTGCCAGCAGCTTGGATCTCTGGCTGTCTGGAAACACCATATATTTT
-,TRBV7-2,TRBJ2-5,15,TRBD2,CASSTTTSRGETQYF,TGTGCCAGCAGCACGACGACTAGCCGGGGGGAGACCCAGTACTTC
-,TRBV6-5,TRBJ1-2,14,-,CASSSRGGWVGYTF,TGTGCCAGCAGTTCTCGAGGGGGATGGGTAGGCTACACCTTC
many,TRBV15,TRBJ2-7,13,-,CATSREGTYEQYF,TGTGCCACCAGCAGAGAGGGGACCTACGAGCAGTACTTC
-,TRBV3-1,TRBJ2-1,16,TRBD2,CASSQTSGVHHNEQFF,TGTGCCAGCAGCCAAACTAGCGGGGTTCATCACAATGAGCAGTTCTTC
-,TRBV3-1,TRBJ2-3,18,-,CASSQVGVGSAGGDTQYF,TGTGCCAGCAGCCAAGTAGGAGTTGGATCCGCGGGTGGAGATACGCAGTATTTT
-,TRBV10-1,TRBJ2-4,16,-,CASSESSGAAKNIQYF,TGCGCCAGCAGTGAGTCGTCAGGGGCGGCCAAAAACATTCAGTACTTC
few,TRBV7-2,TRBJ1-6,15,-,CASSLPGGGLAPLHF,TGTGCCAGCAGCTTACCCGGAGGGGGGTTAGCACCCCTCCACTTT
many,TRBV29-1,TRBJ1-6,13,-,CSARPNTDSPLHF,TGCAGCGCGAGACCCAATACGGATTCACCCCTCCACTTT
many,TRBV24-1,TRBJ1-5,15,-,CATSGRDRKNQPQHF,TGTGCCACCAGTGGTCGGGACCGAAAAAATCAGCCCCAGCATTTT
many,TRBV7-8,TRBJ1-1,16,-,CASSLAGQPLNTEAFF,TGTGCCAGCAGCTTAGCGGGGCAGCCCTTGAACACTGAAGCTTTCTTT
many,TRBV7-6,TRBJ2-5,14,-,CASGRGGDEETQYF,TGTGCCAGCGGCCGAGGAGGGGACGAAGAGACCCAGTACTTC
-,TRBV20-1,TRBJ1-1,14,-,CSARAGGMRTEAFF,TGCAGTGCTAGAGCCGGGGGGATGAGGACTGAAGCTTTCTTT
-,TRBV25-1,TRBJ2-5,13,-,CASSEFGNRAQYF,TGTGCCAGCAGTGAATTCGGGAATCGAGCCCAGTACTTC
few,TRBV3-1,TRBJ2-1,13,TRBD2,CASSQEGERGEFF,TGTGCCAGCAGCCAAGAAGGCGAGCGGGGGGAGTTCTTC
few,TRBV7-6,TRBJ2-2,14,-,CASSFGRTSGELFF,TGTGCCAGCAGCTTTGGGAGAACTTCCGGGGAGCTGTTTTTT
-,TRBV7-2,TRBJ2-7,16,TRBD2,CASSPELARGSYEQYF,TGTGCCAGCAGCCCTGAACTAGCGCGAGGCTCCTACGAGCAGTACTTC
-,TRBV18,TRBJ1-1,17,TRBD1,CASSPPGQGTGSTEAFF,TGTGCCAGCTCACCACCGGGACAGGGGACCGGTAGCACTGAAGCTTTCTTT
few,TRBV6-5,TRBJ1-4,15,-,CASSYSAGVGEKLFF,TGTGCCAGCAGTTACTCGGCAGGGGTGGGTGAAAAACTGTTTTTT
-,TRBV6-1,TRBJ2-1,17,-,CASSPLGETSSYNEQFF,TGTGCCAGCAGCCCCCTAGGGGAAACGAGCTCCTACAATGAGCAGTTCTTC
many,TRBV14,TRBJ2-1,15,-,CASSHRVSSYNEQFF,TGTGCCAGCAGCCACAGGGTGAGCTCCTACAATGAGCAGTTCTTC